The 20 T cell receptor beta chains listed next were all sequenced from one sample in a study of beta chain features in type 1 diabetes. Study-wide results and caveats: TCRB CDR3 length was moderately but significantly reduced in all four CD4+ subsets of Type 1 diabetes patients.

Expressed TCRB transcripts were sequenced because the isolated RNA had all been reverse transcribed beforehand. Libraries were prepared by immunoSEQ multiplex PCR; TCRdb keeps only in-frame clonotypes and omits some of them. The top ten hold approximately 0.02% of the sample, which has about 740,000 clones, under 15% seen once. These receptors are not linked to any known antigen. Sequences were obtained from naive CD4+ T cells from blood. The receptors were gathered from a man aged 18-30 years with type 1 diabetes.

This clone occurred a few times. The rearrangement uses TRBV9 and TRBJ2-6, with D uncertain. Germline V gives CDR1 SGDLS, CDR2 YYNGEE. The V end was cut by 0 bases, the J end by 2 bases, with 6 bases between. The CDR3 runs to 15 residues. CDR3 protein: CASSVEIPGANVLTF. The CDR3 DNA is TGTGCCAGCAGCGTAGAAATACCTGGGGCCAACGTCCTGACTTTC.

The gene calls are TRBV7-9 and TRBJ2-1; 10 bases line up with TRBD1. CDR3 length: 15 amino acids. The V gene end was trimmed by 5 bases and the J gene end by 4 bases; junction bases not matched to a gene: 5. Germline loops: CDR1 SEHNR, CDR2 FQNEAQ (reference sequence). The CDR3 region is CASSPGTGDYNEQFF. CDR3 coding DNA: TGTGCCAGCAGCCCCGGGACAGGGGATTACAATGAGCAGTTCTTC.

This sequence joins TRBV10-3 and TRBJ2-3; D uncertain. CDR3 length: 11 residues. V lost 4 bases to trimming and J lost 4 bases, with 3 bases between them. Germline CDR1 is ENHRY and CDR2 is SYGVKD. CDR3 DNA sequence: TGTGCCATCAGTGGTGCAGATACGCAGTATTTT. Translation gives CAISGADTQYF.

About this clone itself: The sample holds other DNA sequences that translate to the same CDR3. This chain uses TRBV30 with TRBJ1-3; D uncertain. V was clipped by 1 base and J by 4 bases, with 2 bases between them. Per germline, CDR1 GTSNPN and CDR2 SVGIG (reference sequence). The CDR3 has 11 residues. The CDR3 loop is CAWSGGNTIYF. The DNA for the CDR3 is TGTGCCTGGAGTGGCGGAAACACCATATATTTT.

This clone was counted only a few times. The chain couples TRBV5-6 to TRBJ1-1, with D hard to call. Trimming removed 0 bases at V and 0 bases at J, with 6 bases between. This CDR3 is built from 14 residues. Germline V CDR1 and CDR2: SGHDT, YYEEEE. This CDR3 reads CASSLVGLNTEAFF. DNA of the CDR3: TGTGCCAGCAGCTTGGTCGGTCTGAACACTGAAGCTTTCTTT.

In its sample, this clone was seen a few times. The chain has TRBV4-1 and TRBJ2-1; the D gene is possibly TRBD1 (6 bases). CDR1 is MGHRA, CDR2 YSYEKL, per germline. V was shortened by 1 base and J by 7 bases, with 14 bases between the two germline ends. The CDR3 is 15 residues long. For the CDR3, the DNA is TGCGCCAGCAGCCAAGCTACAGGGAAGAGGAATGAGCAGTTCTTC. This encodes CASSQATGKRNEQFF.

A few counts support this clone. The gene calls are TRBV18 and TRBJ2-5; 9 nucleotides agree with TRBD2. CDR3 size: 15 residues. The V gene end was trimmed by 0 bases and the J gene end by 1 base; junction bases not matched to a gene: 0. Germline CDR1 and CDR2: KGHSH and LQKENI. The CDR3 sequence is CASSPPRGGQETQYF. The CDR3 DNA reads TGTGCCAGCTCACCACCGCGGGGGGGCCAAGAGACCCAGTACTTC.

This chain uses TRBV7-8 with TRBJ2-5; D is possibly TRBD1 or TRBD2 (5 bases each). Germline assignment: CDR1 SGHVS and CDR2 FQNEAQ. CDR3 length: 12 residues. Trimming stripped 8 bases from V and 3 bases from J, with 10 bases between. The CDR3 protein is CASVGVKETQYF. The DNA for the CDR3 is TGTGCCAGCGTGGGGGTGAAAGAGACCCAGTACTTC.

This clone showed up just a few times. The chain combines TRBV7-9 with TRBJ2-7; a possible D gene is TRBD2 (7 bases). This CDR3 spans 16 amino acids. Trimming pared 2 bases from V and 7 bases from J, leaving 21 bases between. Looked up from germline, CDR1 is SEHNR and CDR2 is FQNEAQ (reference sequence). CDR3 nucleotides: TGTGCCAGCAGCTTAAGGGGGGGCACCCTCCCTCTGGAGCAGTACTTC. Translated: CASSLRGGTLPLEQYF.

This clone was counted only a few times. The chain is built from TRBV6-5 and TRBJ2-7, with 8 bases that match TRBD1. V lost 7 bases, J lost 2 bases, and 7 bases stayed unmatched. This CDR3 region has 14 residues. CDR1 is MNHEY and CDR2 is SVGAGI in the germline V gene. The CDR3: CASKQPGQAYEQYF. In nucleotides, the CDR3 is TGTGCCAGCAAACAACCGGGACAGGCCTACGAGCAGTACTTC.

This clone was seen more than once but under ten times. The rearrangement joins TRBV25-1 to TRBJ1-5, with a weak D call TRBD1 (6 bases). V was trimmed by 2 bases and J by 4 bases, leaving 9 bases between them. This CDR3 region has 14 residues. Germline V lookup: CDR1 MGHDK, CDR2 SYGVNS. The chain's CDR3 is CASSEQGSNQPQHF. The DNA for the CDR3 is TGTGCCAGCAGTGAACAGGGGTCTAATCAGCCCCAGCATTTT.

In its sample, this clone was seen a few times. The V gene is TRBV10-3, the J gene TRBJ2-3; D possibly matches TRBD1 or TRBD2 (5 bases each). V was trimmed by 6 bases and J by 2 bases, leaving 12 bases between them. CDR1 ENHRY and CDR2 SYGVKD come from the germline V gene. CDR3 length: 14 residues. CDR3 region: CAISPGPVTDTQYF. The CDR3 DNA reads TGTGCCATCAGCCCGGGACCAGTCACAGATACGCAGTATTTT.

This clone was seen more than once but under ten times. V usage is TRBV6-5 and J usage is TRBJ2-1; 8 bases fit TRBD2. Germline assignment: CDR1 MNHEY and CDR2 SVGAGI. J lost 4 bases, V lost 4 bases, and 6 bases had no gene match. The CDR3 has 15 residues. Written as DNA, the CDR3 is TGTGCCAGCAGTTCGGGGACTAGAAAATACAATGAGCAGTTCTTC. It encodes CASSSGTRKYNEQFF.

This chain links TRBV13 with TRBJ1-6; no clear D gene. The germline V and J ends were trimmed by 2 bases and 10 bases, with 12 bases remaining between them. Looked up from germline, CDR1 is PRHDT and CDR2 is FYEKMQ (reference sequence). The CDR3 spans 14 residues. CDR3 bases: TGTGCCAGCAGCTTACCGCGGGGAGACTCACCCCTCCACTTT. Translated: CASSLPRGDSPLHF.

Worth noting for this clone: One end of the junction does not line up with germline, which may come from a read error. The chain has TRBV19 and TRBJ1-5; D gene uncertain. Germline CDR1 and CDR2: LNHDA and SQIVND (reference sequence). The CDR3 length is 12 residues. The CDR3 spells CAGSTSNQPQHF. As DNA, the CDR3 is TGTGCCGGTAGTACTAGCAATCAGCCCCAGCATTTT.

This clone was counted a few times. The chain recombines TRBV2 with TRBJ2-1; no definite D call. Trimming left V 2 bases short and J 3 bases short, with 11 bases between. This CDR3 has 15 amino acids. Germline V lookup: CDR1 SNHLY, CDR2 FYNNEI. In nucleotides, the CDR3 is TGTGCCAGCAGTGAAAACCTTGGGGTCTACAATGAGCAGTTCTTC. This codes for CASSENLGVYNEQFF.

The chain joins TRBV6-5 to TRBJ1-3, with a possible D match to TRBD1 (5 bases). Germline V gene lookup returns CDR1 MNHEY and CDR2 SVGAGI. CDR3 length: 16 amino acids. The V gene lost 0 bases and the J gene lost 1 base, with 10 bases spanning the gap. The CDR3 loop is CASSYSATASGNTIYF. The CDR3 DNA reads as TGTGCCAGCAGTTACTCCGCGACAGCTTCTGGAAACACCATATATTTT.

A few counts support this clone. The chain uses TRBV2 and TRBJ2-1; 10 nucleotides match TRBD2. In germline, CDR1 is SNHLY, CDR2 FYNNEI. V dropped 4 bases and J dropped 0; count of bases not matched to a gene: 6. The CDR3 sequence is 17 residues long. The CDR3 DNA reads as TGTGCCAGCAGTGTCCCGACTAGCGGGCTCTCCTACAATGAGCAGTTCTTC. Translated: CASSVPTSGLSYNEQFF. Drawing the rest from reference TRBV2 and TRBJ2-1, the complete variable domain is EPEVTQTPSHQVTQMGQEVILRCVPISNHLYFYWYRQILGQKVEFLVSFYNNEISEKSEIFDDQFSVERPDGSNFTLKIRSTKLEDSAMYFCASSVPTSGLSYNEQFFGPGTRLTVL.

The chain joins TRBV2 to TRBJ2-3; 8 nucleotides line up with TRBD2. Germline V CDR1 and CDR2: SNHLY, FYNNEI. V lost 6 bases, J lost 8 bases, and 4 bases stayed unmatched. This CDR3 has 12 amino acids. The CDR3: CASRAGAGTQYF. Here the CDR3 DNA reads TGTGCCAGCAGAGCGGGGGCGGGTACGCAGTATTTT.

This clone has more than one count but fewer than ten. This chain connects TRBV4-1 to TRBJ1-4; TRBD1 aligns across 8 bases. J lost 8 bases, V lost 6 bases, and 11 bases had no gene match. The CDR3 is made up of 15 amino acids. The germline V gene has CDR1 MGHRA and CDR2 YSYEKL. CDR3: CASRSSGGDEEKLFF. In DNA, the CDR3 is TGCGCCAGCAGAAGCTCAGGGGGCGATGAGGAAAAACTGTTTTTT.